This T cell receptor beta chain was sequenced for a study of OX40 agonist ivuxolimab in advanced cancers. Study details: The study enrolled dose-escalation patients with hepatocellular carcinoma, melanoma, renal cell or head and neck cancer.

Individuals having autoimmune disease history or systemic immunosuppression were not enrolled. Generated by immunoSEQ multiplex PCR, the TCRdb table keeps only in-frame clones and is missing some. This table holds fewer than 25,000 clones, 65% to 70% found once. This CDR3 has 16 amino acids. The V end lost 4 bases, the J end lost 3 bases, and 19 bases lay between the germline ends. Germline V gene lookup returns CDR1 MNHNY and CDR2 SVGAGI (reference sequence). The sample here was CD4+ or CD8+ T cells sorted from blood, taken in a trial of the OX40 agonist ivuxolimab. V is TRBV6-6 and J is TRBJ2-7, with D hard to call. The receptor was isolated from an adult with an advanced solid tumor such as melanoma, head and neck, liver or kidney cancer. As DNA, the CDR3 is TGTGCCAGCAGTTTCCAACCCCCACTTTATGGCTACGAGCAGTACTTC. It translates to CASSFQPPLYGYEQYF.